A selection of T cell receptor beta chains follows, all from one sample in a study of T cell responses to AZD1222 COVID-19 vaccine. The repertoire was sequenced with immunoSEQ multiplex PCR; TCRdb's copy has only in-frame clones and lacks some. This table has tens of thousands of clones, 86% appearing once. Here the sequenced sample was peripheral blood, taken 28 days after the second AZD1222 dose. Receptors were obtained from an adult who received the AZD1222 COVID-19 vaccine. Each CDR3 is given with its conserved first and last residue. The order of the fields is CDR3 length, D gene, V gene, clone size, J gene, CDR3 protein, CDR3 DNA. D genes are given only for firm matches. Rows give clone size only sometimes, using once, few, many, or a class for an expanded clone.

14	.	TRBV6-5	.	TRBJ2-5	CASSYQGSLETQYF	TGTGCCAGCAGTTATCAGGGTAGTTTAGAGACCCAGTACTTC
18	.	TRBV27	.	TRBJ2-3	CASSSSVSVPSSLDTQYF	TGTGCCAGCAGTTCGAGTGTATCGGTCCCATCTTCCCTAGATACGCAGTATTTT
13	TRBD1	TRBV6-5	.	TRBJ1-2	CASSQGQGGGYTF	TGTGCCAGCAGCCAAGGACAGGGAGGCGGCTACACCTTC
13	.	TRBV2	.	TRBJ2-5	CASTKEGGETQYF	TGTGCCAGCACGAAGGAGGGTGGAGAGACCCAGTACTTC
11	.	TRBV5-8	.	TRBJ2-7	CASSPGPKKYF	TGTGCCAGCAGCCCTGGCCCCAAGAAGTACTTC
15	TRBD1	TRBV6-5	.	TRBJ1-6	CASSLTGAHNSPLHF	TGTGCCAGCAGTTTGACAGGGGCGCATAATTCACCCCTCCACTTT
12	.	TRBV15	.	TRBJ1-1	CATSREGQQAFF	TGTGCCACCAGCAGAGAAGGACAGCAAGCTTTCTTT
15	TRBD1	TRBV2	.	TRBJ1-4	CAGYRGVVTNEKLFF	TGTGCCGGCTACAGGGGTGTAGTTACTAATGAAAAACTGTTTTTT
17	TRBD1	TRBV28	.	TRBJ1-1	CASSSHLRTGGRTEAFF	TGTGCCAGCAGCAGCCACCTTCGGACAGGGGGAAGGACTGAAGCTTTCTTT
13	.	TRBV6-5	.	TRBJ1-6	CAIRIGHNSPLHF	TGTGCCATCCGCATCGGACATAATTCACCCCTCCACTTT
14	.	TRBV18	.	TRBJ1-2	CASSPYDPFYGYTF	TGTGCCAGCTCACCCTATGACCCTTTCTATGGCTACACCTTC
11	.	TRBV6-5	.	TRBJ2-7	CASDGNYEQYF	TGTGCCAGCGATGGGAACTACGAGCAGTACTTC
13	.	TRBV2	medium-sized	TRBJ1-1	CASSQGKNTEAFF	TGTGCCAGCAGCCAGGGAAAGAACACTGAAGCTTTCTTT
12	.	TRBV5-1	.	TRBJ1-2	CASSLSGDGYTF	TGCGCCAGCAGCTTGTCAGGGGATGGCTACACCTTC
12	.	TRBV29-1	.	TRBJ2-5	CSVEYGMRTQYF	TGCAGCGTTGAGTACGGAATGAGGACCCAGTACTTC
17	.	TRBV3-1/TRBV3-2	medium-sized	TRBJ1-5	CASSQDTEGYSNQPQHF	TGTGCCAGCAGCCAAGATACGGAGGGGTATAGCAATCAGCCCCAGCATTTT
14	.	TRBV6-5	.	TRBJ2-3	CASSSGRVTDTQYF	TGTGCCAGCAGTTCGGGACGTGTCACAGATACGCAGTATTTT
14	.	TRBV9	.	TRBJ2-2	CASSGIGYPGELFF	TGTGCCAGCAGCGGGATAGGATACCCCGGGGAGCTGTTTTTT
12	TRBD1	TRBV3-1/TRBV3-2	.	TRBJ2-7	CASSQDEGASSF	TGTGCCAGCAGCCAAGACGAGGGGGCTTCGAGCTTC
13	.	TRBV27	.	TRBJ1-2	CASSRAGTSGYTF	TGTGCCAGCAGTCGGGCTGGGACCAGCGGCTACACCTTC
18	TRBD2	TRBV28	.	TRBJ2-5	CASSLLLAGGRGKETQYF	TGTGCCAGCAGTTTACTACTAGCGGGAGGGAGGGGGAAAGAGACCCAGTACTTC
15	TRBD1	TRBV6-5	.	TRBJ1-2	CASSSRTGELGGYTF	TGTGCCAGCAGTTCCCGGACAGGGGAGTTGGGTGGCTACACCTTC
18	TRBD2	TRBV27	.	TRBJ2-1	CASSSPRTSGGGYNEQFF	TGTGCCAGCAGTTCCCCCAGGACTAGCGGGGGGGGATACAATGAGCAGTTCTTC
14	TRBD1	TRBV28	.	TRBJ2-7	CASSRDSPTYEQYF	TGTGCCAGCAGTCGGGACAGTCCAACCTACGAGCAGTACTTC
13	TRBD2	TRBV7-3	.	TRBJ2-1	CASQGGRINEQFF	TGTGCCAGCCAGGGCGGGAGGATCAATGAGCAGTTCTTC
12	.	TRBV12-3/TRBV12-4	few	TRBJ2-7	CASSSGALGQYF	TGTGCCAGCAGTTCGGGGGCCCTTGGGCAGTACTTC
16	.	TRBV11-2	.	TRBJ1-2	CASSSLTGTTGDGYTF	TGTGCCAGCAGCTCCCTGACAGGCACCACCGGGGATGGCTACACCTTC
14	TRBD1	TRBV5-6	.	TRBJ1-2	CASSWGTGTAGYTF	TGTGCCAGCAGCTGGGGGACAGGAACCGCAGGCTACACCTTC
14	.	TRBV6-2/TRBV6-3	.	TRBJ2-7	CASSYSVSSDEQYF	TGTGCCAGCAGTTACTCGGTCAGTTCCGACGAGCAGTACTTC